The present T cell receptor (beta chain) was sequenced within a study of shared clonotypes between healthy human individuals. Study-wide context: CD4 naive cells filled three plates per donor, CD4 memory three, CD8 naive two and CD8 memory one. General study results and limits: Larger estimated richness was generally seen in naive subsets than in memory subsets. Only a few donors were included, so the genetic and exposure-history diversity represented was limited. For naive CD4 cells, around 5.1% of clonotypes were shared across a handful of donors.

V trimming: 3 bases; J trimming: 15 bases; junction bases outside the gene matches: 6. This CDR3 region has 12 residues. Germline V gene sequence: CDR1 LNHDA, CDR2 SQIVND (reference sequence). The table came from immunoSEQ multiplex PCR; TCRdb's copy has only in-frame clones and leaves some out. The repertoire includes 1.4 million or so clones, 97% to 99% of them detected once, and about 0.4% sits in the top ten. Points on this clone: What it recognizes is unknown.

Input material: naive CD4+ T cells sorted from blood. Subset described: CD45RA+ positively selected. The chain recombines TRBV19 with TRBJ2-1, with 9 bases identical to TRBD2. This TCR was sampled from a man aged 25 to 40 in good health. CDR3 loop: CASSMAGGPRFF. The CDR3 nucleotides are TGTGCCAGTAGTATGGCGGGAGGGCCAAGGTTCTTC.